This TCR beta chain was sequenced for a study of cytomegalovirus exposure and HLA in healthy donors. The PCR contained 60 Vbeta and 13 Jbeta primers. Sequencing used immunoSEQ multiplex PCR; TCRdb keeps in-frame clones, though not all of them. The sample has 150,000 or so clones. The CDR3 is made up of 14 amino acids. V was clipped by 7 bases and J by 3 bases, with 13 bases between them. The germline gives CDR1 MNHEY, CDR2 SMNVEV (reference sequence). The sequence derives from a woman between 18 and 29 years old in good health and CMV-seronegative. The material sequenced was PBMCs. The gene calls are TRBV27 and TRBJ1-5; weak D call: TRBD1 (5 bases). CDR3 loop: CASTPAGYNQPQHF. The CDR3 nucleotides read TGTGCCAGCACACCGGCAGGGTACAATCAGCCCCAGCATTTT.